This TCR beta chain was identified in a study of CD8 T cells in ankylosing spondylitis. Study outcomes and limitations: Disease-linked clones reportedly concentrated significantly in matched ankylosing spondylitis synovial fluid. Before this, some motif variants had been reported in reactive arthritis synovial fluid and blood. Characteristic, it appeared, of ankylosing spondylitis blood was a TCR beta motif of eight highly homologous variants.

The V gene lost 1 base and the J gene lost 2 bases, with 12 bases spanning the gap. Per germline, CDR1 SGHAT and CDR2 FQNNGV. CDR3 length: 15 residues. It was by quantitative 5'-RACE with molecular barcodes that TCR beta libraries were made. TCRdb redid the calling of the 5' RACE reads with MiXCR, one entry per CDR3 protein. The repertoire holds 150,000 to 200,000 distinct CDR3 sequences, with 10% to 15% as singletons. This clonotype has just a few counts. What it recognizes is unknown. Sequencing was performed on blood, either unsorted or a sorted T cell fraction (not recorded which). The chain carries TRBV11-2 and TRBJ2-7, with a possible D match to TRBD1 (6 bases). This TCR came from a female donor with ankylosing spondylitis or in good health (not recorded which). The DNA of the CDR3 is TGTGCCAGCAGCTTAGGCCGACAGGTGCCCTACGAGCAGTACTTC. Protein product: CASSLGRQVPYEQYF.